The clone carrying this TCR beta chain was counted between two and nine times. The CDR3 is made up of 16 amino acids. V was pared by 3 bases and J by 6 bases, with 5 bases of the junction left unmatched. Germline-derived CDR1 and CDR2 are KGHSH and LQKENI. The record originates from a study of Ad26.COV2.S vaccination and SARS-CoV-2 variants. The treatment: roughly 19 received Ad26.COV2.S at low or high dose, single or two shots; several received placebo; per-sample allocation not given. Day 63 after the first injection of vaccine or placebo was the sampling time. Assay used: immunoSEQ multiplex PCR; TCRdb lists only in-frame clones, some missing. The data hold about 370,000 clones, with around nine tenths observed a single time.

This clonotype was obtained from a person between 18 and 59 years old who received the Ad26.COV2.S COVID-19 vaccine or a placebo. This sample comprised peripheral blood, obtained in a trial of Ad26.COV2.S vaccine versus placebo. The rearrangement links TRBV18 to TRBJ2-2; TRBD2 aligns across 12 bases. The DNA of the CDR3 is TGTGCCAGCTCACCGACTAGCGGGAGACCCCCCGGGGAGCTGTTTTTT. Amino acid sequence: CASSPTSGRPPGELFF.